The clone carrying this T cell receptor (beta chain) has more than one count but fewer than ten. The data belong to a study of blood T cell repertoires in COVID-19. Study at large: Acute and convalescent COVID-19 samples came from the United States, Italy and Spain. The cDNA or gDNA used as material had been derived from T cells, B-cell-depleted T cells, or PBMCs.

Seattle's enrolled individuals joined amid active infection and were then monitored longitudinally. The CDR3 length is 15 residues. V shed 4 bases and J 5 bases; nucleotides not matched to a gene: 8. Per germline, CDR1 SGHNT and CDR2 YYREEE (reference sequence). Original methodology: It was from reference gene primer amplification that nucleated cell counts were estimated. Method: immunoSEQ multiplex PCR; TCRdb's copy keeps in-frame clones and lacks some. The V and J calls and clone size are taken from that table; D and trimming were inferred from the DNA. Among 150,000 to 200,000 clones listed, roughly nine tenths were seen once.

The TCR sequence derives from a woman in her sixties with COVID-19, enrolled during active disease. Sequencing was done on a sample of peripheral blood. The chain is built from TRBV5-4 and TRBJ1-1, with 10 positions matching TRBD1. The CDR3 spells CASSGDRGRITEAFF. The CDR3 nucleotides are TGTGCCAGCAGCGGGGACAGGGGTCGGATTACTGAAGCTTTCTTT.